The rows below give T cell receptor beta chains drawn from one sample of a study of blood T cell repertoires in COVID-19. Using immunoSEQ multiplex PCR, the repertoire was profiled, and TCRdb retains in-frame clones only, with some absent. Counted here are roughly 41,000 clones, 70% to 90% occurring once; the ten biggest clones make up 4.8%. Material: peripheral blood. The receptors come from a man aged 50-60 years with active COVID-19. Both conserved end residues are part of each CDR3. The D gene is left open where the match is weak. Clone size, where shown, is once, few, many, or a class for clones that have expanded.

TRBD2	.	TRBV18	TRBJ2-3	CASSPLTSGGSGTQYF	TGTGCCAGCTCACCCCTGACTAGCGGGGGGTCAGGAACGCAGTATTTT
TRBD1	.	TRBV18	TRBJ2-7	CASSPQGANEQYF	TGTGCCAGCTCACCACAGGGGGCCAACGAGCAGTACTTC
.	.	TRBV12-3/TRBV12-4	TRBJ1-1	CASSWRNTEAFF	TGTGCCAGCAGTTGGAGAAACACTGAAGCTTTCTTT
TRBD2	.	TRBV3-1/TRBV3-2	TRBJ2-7	CASSQGPGAGDSYEQYF	TGTGCCAGCAGCCAAGGCCCCGGCGCGGGAGACTCCTACGAGCAGTACTTC
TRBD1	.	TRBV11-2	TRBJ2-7	CASSASPDRVVQYF	TGTGCCAGCAGCGCGAGCCCTGACAGGGTGGTGCAGTACTTC
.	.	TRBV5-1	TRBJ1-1	CASSFRGPEAFF	TGCGCCAGCAGCTTCAGGGGACCTGAAGCTTTCTTT
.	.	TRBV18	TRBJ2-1	CASSRELLAAEQFF	TGTGCCAGCTCACGAGAATTACTAGCCGCTGAGCAGTTCTTC
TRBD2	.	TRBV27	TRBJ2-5	CASSPLGAGVQETQYF	TGTGCCAGCAGTCCGCTTGGAGCGGGGGTTCAAGAGACCCAGTACTTC
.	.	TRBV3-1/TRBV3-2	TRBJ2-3	CASSLLAGTQYF	TGTGCCAGCAGCCTGTTGGCGGGTACGCAGTATTTT
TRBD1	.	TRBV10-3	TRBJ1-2	CAISAGQGNYGYTF	TGTGCCATCAGCGCGGGACAGGGAAACTATGGCTACACCTTC
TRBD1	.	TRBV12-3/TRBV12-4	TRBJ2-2	CASRTGDTGELFF	TGTGCCAGCAGGACAGGGGACACCGGGGAGCTGTTTTTT
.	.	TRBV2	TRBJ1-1	CASIDSNTEAFF	TGTGCCAGCATTGACAGTAACACTGAAGCTTTCTTT
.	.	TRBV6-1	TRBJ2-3	CAARRAGRTDTQYF	TGTGCCGCCCGACGGGCGGGGAGAACAGATACGCAGTATTTT
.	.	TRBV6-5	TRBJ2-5	CASTPGIRTGETQYF	TGTGCCAGCACTCCGGGAATCCGGACGGGAGAGACCCAGTACTTC
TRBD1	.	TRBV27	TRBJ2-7	CASSYTGTGGAGEQYF	TGTGCCAGCAGCTACACTGGGACAGGGGGCGCGGGCGAGCAGTACTTC
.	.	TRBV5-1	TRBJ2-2	CASITRDFDTGELFF	TGCGCCAGCATCACCCGGGACTTTGACACCGGGGAGCTGTTTTTT
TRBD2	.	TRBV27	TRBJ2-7	CASSRSGGSSYEQYF	TGTGCCAGCAGTCGTAGCGGGGGGAGCTCCTACGAGCAGTACTTC
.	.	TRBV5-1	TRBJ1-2	CASSLASGNYGYTF	TGCGCCAGCAGCTTGGCGTCAGGAAACTATGGCTACACCTTC
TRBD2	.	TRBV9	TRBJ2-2	CASSWGGTGELFF	TGTGCCAGCAGCTGGGGGGGCACCGGGGAGCTGTTTTTT
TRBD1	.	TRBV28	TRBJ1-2	CASKFGTGGESTF	TGTGCCAGCAAATTCGGGACAGGGGGCGAAAGCACCTTC
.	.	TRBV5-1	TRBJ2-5	CASSLAWAQETQYF	TGCGCCAGCAGCTTGGCGTGGGCCCAAGAGACCCAGTACTTC
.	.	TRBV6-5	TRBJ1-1	CASSWGGEGWTEAFF	TGTGCCAGCAGTTGGGGGGGGGAAGGCTGGACTGAAGCTTTCTTT
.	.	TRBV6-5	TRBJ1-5	CASSQKAGSNQPQHF	TGTGCCAGCAGCCAAAAAGCGGGTAGCAATCAGCCCCAGCATTTT
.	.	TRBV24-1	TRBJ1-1	CATSASGGRGAFF	TGTGCCACCAGTGCCTCAGGCGGGCGTGGAGCTTTCTTT
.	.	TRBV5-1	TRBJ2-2	CASSSTSRTGELFF	TGCGCCAGCAGCTCGACTAGTAGGACCGGGGAGCTGTTTTTT
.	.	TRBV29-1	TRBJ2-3	CSVGASEKGDTQYF	TGCAGCGTTGGTGCTAGCGAAAAGGGGGATACGCAGTATTTT
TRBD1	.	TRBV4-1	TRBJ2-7	CASSPGTGLYEQYF	TGCGCCAGCAGCCCGGGGACAGGACTCTACGAGCAGTACTTC
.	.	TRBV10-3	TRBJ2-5	CATGTTKETQYF	TGTGCCACCGGGACAACAAAAGAGACCCAGTACTTC
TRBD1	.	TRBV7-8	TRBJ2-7	CASSPAGQGTYEQYF	TGTGCCAGCAGCCCCGCGGGACAGGGAACCTACGAGCAGTACTTC
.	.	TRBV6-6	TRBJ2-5	CASSSPGETQYF	TGTGCCAGCAGTTCCCCGGGTGAGACCCAGTACTTC
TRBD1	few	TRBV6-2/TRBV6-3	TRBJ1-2	CASSYWTGGNGYTF	TGTGCCAGCAGTTACTGGACAGGGGGTAATGGCTACACCTTC